A selection of T cell receptor beta chains follows, all from one sample in a study of cytomegalovirus exposure and HLA in healthy donors. Using immunoSEQ multiplex PCR, the repertoire was profiled, and TCRdb retains in-frame clones only, with some absent. Of about 150,000 clones in the sample, 75% to 80% were seen once. The sequencing input was PBMCs. These receptors all come from a man in his forties or fifties in good health and CMV-seropositive. Both conserved end residues are part of each CDR3. A D gene is named only where the DNA matches it firmly. Size tells how often a clone was seen (once, few, many) or the class of an expanded clone, and some rows leave it out.

j_call d_call v_call clone_size cdr3_nt cdr3_aa
TRBJ1-4 . TRBV2 . TGTGCCAGCAGAAAGCGGTATCTAGATGAAAAACTGTTTTTT CASRKRYLDEKLFF
TRBJ2-1 . TRBV4-1 once TGCGCCAGCAGCCAAGATGGCGGTAATGAGCAGTTCTTC CASSQDGGNEQFF
TRBJ2-2 . TRBV6-4 once TGTGCCAGCAGTGCCAGGGAAGGCGGGGAGCTGTTTTTT CASSAREGGELFF
TRBJ2-7 TRBD2 TRBV15 . TGTGCCACCAGCACCCTAACTAGCGGGAACATGGGCGAGCAGTACTTC CATSTLTSGNMGEQYF
TRBJ1-5 . TRBV5-1 few TGCGCCAGCACCACTAAGGGAGGTCAGCCCCAGCATTTT CASTTKGGQPQHF
TRBJ1-2 TRBD1 TRBV14 . TGTGCCAGCAGCCAAGATCTGGGACAGATCGGCTACACCTTC CASSQDLGQIGYTF
TRBJ2-7 TRBD2 TRBV19 . TGTGCCAGCGGCGGGGGAGGGTACGAGCAGTACTTC CASGGGGYEQYF
TRBJ1-3 . TRBV19 . TGTGCCAGTAGTATCGGGGGGGTCCCAGGAAACACCATATATTTT CASSIGGVPGNTIYF
TRBJ1-4 . TRBV18 once TGTGCCAGCTCACCGCGGGATGGGTCTAATGAAAAACTGTTTTTT CASSPRDGSNEKLFF
TRBJ1-1 TRBD1 TRBV5-1 . TGCGCCAGCAGCTTGGGGACAGGGTTTGGTGAAGCTTTCTTT CASSLGTGFGEAFF
TRBJ2-2 TRBD2 TRBV10-3 . TGTGCCATCAGCGGACTAGCCCAAACGAACACCGGGGAGCTGTTTTTT CAISGLAQTNTGELFF
TRBJ2-2 . TRBV10-3 . TGTGCCATCAGATCTCAACAGGGACCCGGGGAGCTGTTTTTT CAIRSQQGPGELFF
TRBJ1-3 . TRBV6-4 few TGTGCCAGCAGTGAAGAAGCAGGGTCTGGAAACACCATATATTTT CASSEEAGSGNTIYF
TRBJ1-5 TRBD1 TRBV27 . TGTGCCAGCAGATCGGACAGGGCAAATCAGCCCCAGCATTTT CASRSDRANQPQHF
TRBJ2-7 TRBD1 TRBV7-3 . TGTGCCAGCAGCCCGACGGGACAGGGGTTTTCCGAGCAGTACTTC CASSPTGQGFSEQYF
TRBJ2-3 TRBD2 TRBV5-1 . TGCGCCAGCAGCTACGGGACTACCACAGATACGCAGTATTTT CASSYGTTTDTQYF
TRBJ2-1 TRBD2 TRBV11-1 . TGTGCCAGCAGCCTAGCGGGAGAGGAAGATGAGCAGTTCTTC CASSLAGEEDEQFF
TRBJ2-7 . TRBV6-5 . TGTGCCAGCAGTTACGGGGCAGGGACCTACGAGCAGTACTTC CASSYGAGTYEQYF
TRBJ2-3 . TRBV29-1 . TGCAGCGCCGAAGAAGTCAGTGATACGCAGTATTTT CSAEEVSDTQYF
TRBJ2-7 . TRBV28 . TGTGCCAGCAGTCCGAGGGAGGAGCAGTACTTC CASSPREEQYF
TRBJ2-1 TRBD1 TRBV7-3 . TGTGCCAGCAGCTTAGGGGGACAGGTCGATGAGCAGTTCTTC CASSLGGQVDEQFF
TRBJ2-1 . TRBV7-9 . TGTGCCAGCACCACCCTTCGACCCGGGACTGCCTCCTACAATGAGCAGTTCTTC CASTTLRPGTASYNEQFF
TRBJ1-3 . TRBV10-3 . TGTGCCGGCGGAGGAGGCACTGGAAACACCATATATTTT CAGGGGTGNTIYF
TRBJ2-1 . TRBV6-1 . TGTGCCAGCAGGACTCACCTTTCCGCTTACAATGAGCAGTTCTTC CASRTHLSAYNEQFF
TRBJ1-5 . TRBV28 . TGTGCCAGCAGTTGGGGAGATAGCAATCAGCCCCAGCATTTT CASSWGDSNQPQHF
TRBJ2-1 TRBD2 TRBV5-4 . TGTGCCCGCGGGAGTTACAATGAGCAGTTCTTC CARGSYNEQFF
TRBJ1-4 . TRBV27 . TGTGCCAGCAGTCTCTCCCTAGTAACTAATGAAAAACTGTTTTTT CASSLSLVTNEKLFF
TRBJ1-5 TRBD1 TRBV5-4 few TGTGCCAGCAGCTTTGAGACAGGGCGTAGCAATCAGCCCCAGCATTTT CASSFETGRSNQPQHF
TRBJ2-3 . TRBV5-4 few TGTGCCAGCAGCCCCCCGCTGAGAGGTAGCACAGATACGCAGTATTTT CASSPPLRGSTDTQYF
TRBJ1-5 . TRBV2 . TGTGCCAGCAGTGGTGACTCCAATCAGCCCCAGCATTTT CASSGDSNQPQHF
TRBJ2-2 TRBD2 TRBV25-1 once TGTGCCACCGGGGCCGCTAGCGGAGGAGGGGAGCTGTTTTTT CATGAASGGGELFF
TRBJ2-3 TRBD2 TRBV9 . TGTGCCAGCAGCGTAGCTACAGGCGGGAGGGCCGCAGATACGCAGTATTTT CASSVATGGRAADTQYF
TRBJ2-3 . TRBV20-1 . TGCAGTGCTAGCCAGGCAGATACGCAGTATTTT CSASQADTQYF